The TCR beta chain under discussion was sequenced for a study of OX40 agonist ivuxolimab in advanced cancers. Study background: Hepatocellular carcinoma, melanoma, renal cell or head and neck cancer was diagnosed in the dose-escalation patients. Broader study findings: Both blood CD4+ and CD8+ T cells showed clonal growth by week 6 at 0.1 to 3.0 mg/kg. On average, CD8+ T cells showed a greater number of expanded clones than CD4+.

Prior autoimmune disease or systemic immunosuppression barred patients. Losses at the gene ends were 0 bases for V and 3 bases for J; bases not matched to a gene: 1. This CDR3 is built from 14 residues. Germline-derived CDR1 and CDR2 are PRHDT and FYEKMQ (reference sequence). Notes on this clone: Its specificity is not known. With only one base between it and a far larger clone, this is likely a read error.

Data came from immunoSEQ multiplex PCR; TCRdb stores just in-frame clones and leaves some out. This sample yields around 43,000 clones, of which around nine tenths are seen a single time; approximately 13% belongs to the top ten. This TCR derives from an adult with an advanced solid tumor such as melanoma, head and neck, liver or kidney cancer. The material was CD4+ or CD8+ T cells sorted from blood, obtained in a trial of the OX40 agonist ivuxolimab. The gene calls are TRBV13 and TRBJ2-7, with TRBD1 matching 8 bases. The CDR3 DNA follows: TGTGCCAGCAGCTTAGGCAGGGGGCTCTACGAGCAGTACTTC. Amino acid sequence: CASSLGRGLYEQYF. Together with reference TRBV13 and TRBJ2-7, the CDR3 gives the full variable domain: AAGVIQSPRHLIKEKRETATLKCYPIPRHDTVYWYQQGPGQDPQFLISFYEKMQSDKGSIPDRFSAQQFSDYHSELNMSSLELGDSALYFCASSLGRGLYEQYFGPGTRLTVT.